A selection of T cell receptor beta chains follows, all from one sample in a study of blood T cell repertoires in COVID-19. Measured with immunoSEQ multiplex PCR; TCRdb has only the in-frame clones, and not every one. This sample yields fewer than 100,000 clones, of which 82% are seen a single time; about 30% belongs to the top ten. Sequenced: peripheral blood. These receptors all come from a human donor in a cohort sampled during active COVID-19. Both conserved end residues are part of each CDR3. A D gene is named only where the DNA matches it firmly. Rows give clone size only sometimes, using once, few, many, or a class for an expanded clone.

>TRBJ2-1|NA|NA|TRBV2
TGTGCCAGCAGTGAGAGAGGACAGCTGTTCGCTGAGCAGTTCTTC
CASSERGQLFAEQFF
>TRBJ1-3|NA|NA|TRBV5-1
TGCGCCAGCACCGGAGGAGGGGCAGGAAACACCATATATTTT
CASTGGGAGNTIYF
>TRBJ1-6|NA|many|TRBV14
TGTGCCAGCAGCCAATGGGCAAATTCACCCCTCCACTTT
CASSQWANSPLHF
>TRBJ2-1|TRBD2|many|TRBV10-3
TGTGCCGCGGCAGTGACGGGGGGGTACAATGAGCAGTTCTTC
CAAAVTGGYNEQFF
>TRBJ1-5|TRBD1|large|TRBV10-3
TGTGCCATCGGGACAGGGGATAGCAATCAGCCCCAGCATTTT
CAIGTGDSNQPQHF
>TRBJ2-3|TRBD1|NA|TRBV7-9
TGTGCCAGCAGCTTTACGGGACAGGGTCCCACAGATACGCAGTATTTT
CASSFTGQGPTDTQYF
>TRBJ2-3|TRBD2|NA|TRBV27
TGTGCCAGCAGTTTATCTAGCGGGGGGGGAGATACGCAGTATTTT
CASSLSSGGGDTQYF
>TRBJ1-2|TRBD1|few|TRBV19
TGTGCCAGTAGGACCGGGACAGCTACTAACTATGGCTACACCTTC
CASRTGTATNYGYTF
>TRBJ2-3|NA|NA|TRBV7-9
TGTGCCAGCAGCTTAGTGGCTAGGGATACGCAGTATTTT
CASSLVARDTQYF
>TRBJ1-5|TRBD1|few|TRBV12-3/TRBV12-4
TGTGCCAGCAGGACAGGGCAGGATCAGCCCCAGCATTTT
CASRTGQDQPQHF
>TRBJ1-1|TRBD1|NA|TRBV28
TGTGCCAGCAGTTCAGACGACAGGGAGGACACTGAAGCTTTCTTT
CASSSDDREDTEAFF
>TRBJ1-2|TRBD1|NA|TRBV5-6
TGTGCCAGCAGCCCCGGACAGGGCGGCTATGGCTACACCTTC
CASSPGQGGYGYTF
>TRBJ2-7|TRBD2|few|TRBV19
TGTGCCAGTAGTATGGATAGCGGGGGCCCCTACGAGCAGTACTTC
CASSMDSGGPYEQYF
>TRBJ1-5|NA|once|TRBV4-1
TGCGCCAGCAGCCAAGTCATGGCTAGCAATCAGCCCCAGCATTTT
CASSQVMASNQPQHF